Given below is one TCR beta chain in context. Its antigen remains unidentified. Assay used: immunoSEQ multiplex PCR; TCRdb lists only in-frame clones, some missing. Of about 30,000 clones in the sample, 81% were seen once. These data originate in a study of PD-1 blockade in classical Hodgkin lymphoma. The V gene end was trimmed by 10 bases and the J gene end by 10 bases; junction bases not matched to a gene: 10. The germline V gene has CDR1 ENHRY and CDR2 SYGVKD. This CDR3 is built from 13 residues. Time point given: cycle 4 day 1 (C4D1), after more than five weeks of nivolumab. Each patient relapsed following autologous stem cell transplantation, and prior brentuximab vedotin exposure differed. Study conclusions and caveats: Only CD4+ TCR diversity, not CD8+, had risen significantly by C4D1. Partial responders and progressors had significantly lower baseline TCR diversity. Baseline TCR diversity was reportedly lower in newly diagnosed patients than in healthy donors. It was reported as lower still in relapsed/refractory patients.

Sequencing used peripheral blood mononuclear cells (PBMCs), obtained before the fourth cycle of nivolumab. The source is a human donor with classical Hodgkin lymphoma. The chain uses TRBV10-3 and TRBJ1-6; the match to TRBD1 covers 7 bases. The CDR3: CANSGTEFSPLHF. For the CDR3, the DNA is TGTGCCAACTCCGGGACAGAGTTCTCACCCCTCCACTTT.